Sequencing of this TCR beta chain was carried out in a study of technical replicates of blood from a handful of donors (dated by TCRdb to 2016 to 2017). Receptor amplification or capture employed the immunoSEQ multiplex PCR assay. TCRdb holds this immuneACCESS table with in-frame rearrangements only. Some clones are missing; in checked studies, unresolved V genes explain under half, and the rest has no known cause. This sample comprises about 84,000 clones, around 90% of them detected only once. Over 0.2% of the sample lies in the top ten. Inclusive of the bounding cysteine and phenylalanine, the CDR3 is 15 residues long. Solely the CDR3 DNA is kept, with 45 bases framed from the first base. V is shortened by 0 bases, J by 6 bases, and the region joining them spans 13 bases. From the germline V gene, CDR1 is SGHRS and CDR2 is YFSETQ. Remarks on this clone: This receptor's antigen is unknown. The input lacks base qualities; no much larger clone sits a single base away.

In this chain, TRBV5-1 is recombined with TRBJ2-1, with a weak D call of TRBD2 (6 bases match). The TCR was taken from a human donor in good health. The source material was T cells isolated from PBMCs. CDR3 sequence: CASSLGLAEINEQFF. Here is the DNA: TGCGCCAGCAGCTTGGGATTAGCGGAGATCAATGAGCAGTTCTTC.